This T cell receptor (beta chain) was observed in a study of CD8 T cells in ankylosing spondylitis. Study results and limitations: Prior work had noted some motif variants in reactive arthritis blood and synovial fluid.

TCRdb re-analysed the 5' RACE reads in MiXCR, keeping a single row per CDR3 protein. The sample contains about 220,000 distinct CDR3 sequences, about a quarter of which appear only once. This clonotype is termed medium-sized (0.01 to 0.1%). Its antigen is undetermined. Sequencing input: blood, either unsorted or a sorted T cell fraction (not recorded which). This clonotype originated in a male donor with ankylosing spondylitis or in good health (not recorded which).

The chain's CDR3 is CSVEDPTFTDTQYF. The CDR3 coding sequence is TGCAGCGTTGAAGATCCGACTTTCACAGATACGCAGTATTTT. The chain has TRBV29-1 and TRBJ2-3; D remains unclear. This CDR3 spans 14 amino acids. V was clipped by 0 bases and J by 2 bases, with 9 bases between them. Germline CDR1 SQVTM, CDR2 ANQGSEA.